These 18 T cell receptor beta chains were sequenced from one sample in a study of T cells after yellow fever vaccination. Each CDR3 protein is one row after TCRdb ran MiXCR on the 5' RACE reads. The table shows more than 300,000 distinct CDR3 sequences, with 3.5% to 4.5% occurring only once. The sample in question was PBMCs, obtained 15 days after the yellow fever booster vaccination. Receptors originate from a man aged 18 to 29 who received the YFV17D yellow fever vaccine.

This clonotype has at least ten counts. V and J are TRBV5-6 and TRBJ2-7; no firm D call. Germline-derived CDR1 and CDR2 are SGHDT and YYEEEE. The CDR3 runs 14 residues. Deletions cut 1 base from V and 4 bases from J, with 12 bases between. The CDR3: CASSLFGDPYEQYF. The CDR3 coding sequence is TGTGCCAGCAGCTTGTTTGGGGATCCGTACGAGCAGTACTTC.

This clonotype was seen only a few times. The J gene is TRBJ1-6, the V gene TRBV24-1; 8 bases match TRBD1. This CDR3 has 15 residues. Germline V gene sequence: CDR1 KGHDR, CDR2 SFDVKD. V was pared by 3 bases and J by 9 bases, with 6 bases of the junction left unmatched. CDR3 region: CATSDGRTGRSPLHF. CDR3 DNA: TGTGCCACCAGTGATGGGAGGACAGGGCGTTCACCCCTCCACTTT.

The table lists this clonotype with many counts. This sequence joins TRBV6-5 and TRBJ2-1; D not certain. This CDR3 region has 12 residues. V gave up 4 bases and J gave up 6 bases, with 7 bases separating them. Looked up from germline, CDR1 is MNHEY and CDR2 is SVGAGI. The DNA of the CDR3 is TGTGCCAGCAGTTCCCGAACCAATGAGCAGTTCTTC. Protein: CASSSRTNEQFF.

A few counts support this clonotype. The chain uses TRBV6-1 and TRBJ2-3; D may be TRBD2 (6 bases). Trimming pared 5 bases from V and 0 bases from J, leaving 12 bases between. From germline, CDR1 is MNHNS and CDR2 SASEGT. CDR3 length: 15 residues. Here the CDR3 reads CASSPGRTSTDTQYF. Here the CDR3 DNA reads TGTGCCAGCAGTCCAGGGAGGACTAGCACAGATACGCAGTATTTT.

The chain employs TRBV7-2 and TRBJ2-7; perhaps TRBD1 as D (6 bases). The CDR3 is 13 amino acids. Between the trimmed V and J ends, which lost 8 bases and 3 bases, there was a span of 14 bases. Germline CDR1 reads SGHTA; CDR2 reads FQGNSA. CDR3 nucleotides: TGTGCCAGCGGCAAGACAGGCGACTACGAGCAGTACTTC. It is translated as CASGKTGDYEQYF.

The J gene is TRBJ2-1, the V gene TRBV6-2 or TRBV6-3; possible D gene TRBD1, 5 bases. The CDR3 is 14 amino acids. Germline V CDR1 and CDR2: MNHEY, SVGEGT. Trimming removed 7 bases at V and 8 bases at J, with 18 bases between. CDR3 residues: CASNGRVHHDEQFF. The CDR3 nucleotides are TGTGCCAGCAACGGCAGGGTCCATCACGATGAGCAGTTCTTC.

This clonotype was found many times. This rearrangement joins TRBV5-1 to TRBJ1-1; possible D gene TRBD1, 6 bases. The CDR3 is made up of 14 amino acids. Per the germline V gene, CDR1 is SGHRS and CDR2 is YFSETQ. Between the trimmed V and J ends, which lost 5 bases and 0 bases, there was a span of 11 bases. This CDR3 is CASRSQGMNTEAFF. For the CDR3, the DNA is TGCGCCAGCAGATCCCAGGGGATGAACACTGAAGCTTTCTTT.

This clonotype was detected only a few times. The chain has TRBV5-1 and TRBJ2-3; D unresolved. Deletions cut 0 bases from V and 1 base from J, with 9 bases between. This CDR3 has 15 residues. Germline CDR1 SGHRS, CDR2 YFSETQ. The CDR3 nucleotides are TGCGCCAGCAGCTTGGTAGAGGCGGGCACAGATACGCAGTATTTT. This gives the protein CASSLVEAGTDTQYF.

This clonotype showed up just a few times. The V gene is TRBV30, the J gene TRBJ2-7, with 8 positions matching TRBD2. The CDR3 length is 13 residues. The junction had 8 bases not matched to a gene; V was cut back by 4 bases and J by 6 bases. Germline V lookup: CDR1 GTSNPN, CDR2 SVGIG (reference sequence). Here the CDR3 reads CAWTGGGTGEQYF. CDR3 sequence (DNA): TGTGCCTGGACGGGGGGGGGAACTGGCGAGCAGTACTTC.

This clonotype was observed a few times. This chain links TRBV18 with TRBJ2-2; 10 positions agree with TRBD1. The CDR3 runs to 15 residues. The V gene's germline CDR1 is KGHSH and CDR2 LQKENI. V lost 1 base, J lost 5 bases, and 1 base stayed unmatched. The CDR3 nucleotides are TGTGCCAGCTCACCACGGGGACAGGGGACCGGGGAGCTGTTTTTT. Protein: CASSPRGQGTGELFF.

This clonotype has more than one count but fewer than ten. This rearrangement joins TRBV7-8 to TRBJ1-5; unclear D gene. This CDR3 contains 12 residues. The V gene's germline CDR1 is SGHVS and CDR2 FQNEAQ. Trimming removed 2 bases at V and 5 bases at J, with 4 bases between. As DNA, the CDR3 is TGTGCCAGCAGCTTAAATGATCAGCCCCAGCATTTT. Protein product: CASSLNDQPQHF.

There are many counts of this clonotype. The chain uses TRBV7-2 and TRBJ2-4, with D possibly called TRBD1 or TRBD2 (5 bases each). V lost 1 base and J 3 bases, leaving 7 bases between the germline ends. The CDR3 spans 14 residues. CDR1 is SGHTA and CDR2 is FQGNSA in the germline V gene. Here the CDR3 DNA reads TGTGCCAGCAGCTTAGGGGACGTCAAAAACATTCAGTACTTC. Translated, it gives CASSLGDVKNIQYF.

In this sample, this clonotype turned up a few times. The rearrangement links TRBV11-2 to TRBJ2-1; no definite D call. The CDR3 extends over 14 amino acids. Germline V CDR1 and CDR2: SGHAT, FQNNGV. V lost 5 bases and J 8 bases, leaving 16 bases between the germline ends. The CDR3 coding sequence is TGTGCCAGCAGCCGCCTGGTCAACCCCGATGAGCAGTTCTTC. Its protein product is CASSRLVNPDEQFF. The full variable domain, in which reference TRBV11-2 and TRBJ2-1 provide the parts outside the CDR3, is EAGVAQSPRYKIIEKRQSVAFWCNPISGHATLYWYQQILGQGPKLLIQFQNNGVVDDSQLPKDRFSAERLKGVDSTLKIQPAKLEDSAVYLCASSRLVNPDEQFFGPGTRLTVL.

This clonotype came up a few times. The V and J genes are TRBV27 and TRBJ1-5, with D maybe TRBD1 (5 bases). CDR1 and CDR2 from the germline V gene are MNHEY and SMNVEV (reference sequence). Trimming pared 8 bases from V and 8 bases from J, leaving 22 bases between. This CDR3 comprises 15 residues. The CDR3 reads CASAPAGLVVKPQHF. The DNA of the CDR3 is TGTGCCAGCGCACCGGCAGGGCTTGTCGTGAAGCCCCAGCATTTT.

This clonotype was detected many times. V and J are TRBV15 and TRBJ2-3; no reliable D call. Germline lookup yields CDR1 LNHNV and CDR2 YYDKDF (reference sequence). The CDR3 totals 16 residues. The V gene lost 0 bases and the J gene lost 2 bases, with 12 bases spanning the gap. This CDR3 is CATSRDTPHLTDTQYF. The DNA of the CDR3 is TGTGCCACCAGCAGAGATACACCCCACCTCACAGATACGCAGTATTTT. Full variable domain (rest looked up from reference TRBV15 and TRBJ2-3): DAMVIQNPRYQVTQFGKPVTLSCSQTLNHNVMYWYQQKSSQAPKLLFHYYDKDFNNEADTPDNFQSRRPNTSFCFLDIRSPGLGDTAMYLCATSRDTPHLTDTQYFGPGTRLTVL.

In its sample, this clonotype was seen a few times. The CDR3 spells CSATRTDHRYEQYV. The CDR3 bases are TGCAGTGCGACTAGGACCGACCACCGATACGAGCAGTACGTC. The chain recombines TRBV20-1 with TRBJ2-7; a possible D gene is TRBD2 (6 bases). Trimming shortened V by 6 bases and J by 4 bases, and 19 bases separated the two germline ends. The CDR3 loop spans 14 amino acids. Germline V gene data show CDR1 as DFQATT and CDR2 as SNEGSKA (reference sequence).

This clonotype was counted many times. The chain is built from TRBV29-1 and TRBJ1-1; possibly TRBD1 for D (5 bases). The V end lost 6 bases, the J end lost 0 bases, and 11 bases lay between the germline ends. Germline-derived CDR1 and CDR2 are SQVTM and ANQGSEA. This CDR3 has 13 residues. The chain's CDR3 is CSVVGALNTEAFF. CDR3 DNA: TGCAGCGTGGTCGGGGCCCTGAACACTGAAGCTTTCTTT. The full variable domain, its missing parts supplied by reference TRBV29-1 and TRBJ1-1, is SAVISQKPSRDICQRGTSLTIQCQVDSQVTMMFWYRQQPGQSLTLIATANQGSEATYESGFVIDKFPISRPNLTFSTLTVSNMSPEDSSIYLCSVVGALNTEAFFGQGTRLTVV.

This clonotype appeared a few times. The CDR3 DNA sequence: TGTGCCAGCTCAGGCGGTGGAGGCGTCTCTGGAAACACCATATATTTT. Amino acids: CASSGGGGVSGNTIYF. The chain is built from TRBV18 and TRBJ1-3; the D is unclear. This CDR3 comprises 16 residues. Germline assignment: CDR1 KGHSH and CDR2 LQKENI. Trimming pared 5 bases from V and 0 bases from J, leaving 14 bases between.